These 26 T cell receptor beta chains were all obtained from the same sample, sequenced in a study of T cell clonality in common variable immunodeficiency (dated by TCRdb to between 2014 and 2017). Library construction relied on the immunoSEQ multiplex PCR assay. Entries here come from immuneACCESS through TCRdb and include only in-frame sequences with V and J called. Some clones fail to appear in such tables; in the studies checked, an unresolved V gene covers under half of the shortfall, and the cause of the remainder is unknown. This sample was tabulated with 30,000 to 40,000 clones, among which there are no singletons. The ten largest clones add up to approximately 4% of the sample. The sample taken for sequencing was peripheral blood mononuclear cells. The receptors here all came from a person aged 18 to 75 in good health.

This clone was observed many times. The read comes to an end 3 residues before the CDR3 does, leaving the germline J gene to fill in the end. The chain combines TRBV5-4 with TRBJ1-2; maybe TRBD1 (5 bases). This CDR3 comprises 13 residues. Germline CDR1 and CDR2: SGHNT and YYREEE (reference sequence). V dropped 4 bases and J dropped 1 base, with 8 bases sitting between them. CDR3 bases read: TGTGCCAGCAGCGCCGACAGTAACTATGGC. This sequence encodes CASSADSNYG. The CDR3 as a whole reads CASSADSNYGYTF.

This clone was picked up many times. The observed sequence ends 3 residues before the CDR3 terminus, with the missing tail filled in from the germline J gene. The gene calls are TRBV5-6 and TRBJ1-1; no clear D. CDR1 is SGHDT and CDR2 is YYEEEE in the germline V gene. V lost 4 bases to trimming and J lost 7 bases, with 8 bases between them. This CDR3 contains 11 residues. The sequenced part of the CDR3 DNA is TGTGCCAGCAGCAAACGGTTTGAA. Amino acids: CASSKRFE. From start to end, the CDR3 is CASSKRFEAFF.

In this sample, this clone turned up many times. CDR3 sequence: CSGGDWETQYF. Partial CDR3 DNA: TGCAGCGGGGGGGACTGGGAGACG. The rearrangement joins TRBV29-1 to TRBJ2-3; D is perhaps TRBD2 (6 bases). The CDR3 end is not reached by the read, which stops 3 residues before it; the germline J gene fills it in. Germline lookup yields CDR1 SQVTM and CDR2 ANQGSEA. The CDR3 length is 11 residues.

This clone came up many times. The CDR3 extends 3 residues past the end of the read, so its final part is completed from the germline J gene. The J gene is TRBJ1-2, the V gene TRBV18; 9 bases align to TRBD1. This CDR3 contains 16 residues. The ends lost 4 bases at V and 7 bases at J; junction bases unmatched: 13. Germline V lookup: CDR1 KGHSH, CDR2 LQKENI. The sequenced CDR3 bases are TGTGCCAGCTCACACGCGCCACAGGGGGCCCTTTTTGGC. The encoded protein is CASSHAPQGALFG. The CDR3 in its entirety is CASSHAPQGALFGYTF.

This clone was recorded at least ten times. The CDR3 bases that were read are TGCAGTGCTAGGGGACAGCAAGAGACC. Protein: CSARGQQET. In full, the CDR3 reads CSARGQQETQYF. J is TRBJ2-5 and V is TRBV20-1; the match to TRBD1 covers 7 bases. The read halts 3 residues ahead of the CDR3 end, with the missing end drawn from the germline J gene. Germline assignment: CDR1 DFQATT and CDR2 SNEGSKA (reference sequence). This CDR3 has 12 residues. V gave up 3 bases and J gave up 2 bases; unmatched junction bases: 0.

This clone was counted ten times or more. The read stops 3 residues short of the end of the CDR3; the missing end is completed from the germline J gene. The V gene is TRBV5-5, the J gene TRBJ1-1; TRBD1 aligns across 10 bases. The CDR3 has 13 residues. The ends lost 4 bases at V and 7 bases at J; junction bases unmatched: 4. Germline V gene data show CDR1 as SGHKS and CDR2 as YYEKEE (reference sequence). The sequenced part of the CDR3 DNA is TGTGCCAGCAGCGGGGGACAGGGGAATGAA. It yields the protein CASSGGQGNE. The entire CDR3 protein is CASSGGQGNEAFF.

This chain's CDR3 is CSGRQGAWGTEAFF. The CDR3 bases that were read are TGCAGTGGGCGGCAGGGGGCGTGGGGCACTGAA. V usage is TRBV20-1 and J usage is TRBJ1-1, with TRBD1 matching over 8 bases. The DNA ends 3 residues before the CDR3 does, and the rest of the CDR3 is filled in from the germline J gene. Germline lookup yields CDR1 DFQATT and CDR2 SNEGSKA (reference sequence). Trimming removed 7 bases from V and 4 bases from J; junction bases left unmatched: 11. This CDR3 has 14 amino acids.

This clone was observed many times. The read terminates 3 residues before the CDR3 end, so the remaining end is supplied by the germline J gene. V is TRBV12-3 or TRBV12-4 and J is TRBJ2-7; TRBD1 might be the D (6 bases). The CDR3 length is 12 residues. The germline V and J ends were trimmed by 5 bases and 3 bases, with 8 bases remaining between them. The CDR3 spells CASSRQDYEQYF. Partial CDR3 DNA: TGTGCCAGCAGTCGACAGGACTACGAG.

This clone was seen many times. The read finishes 3 residues shy of the CDR3 end, and the germline J gene is used to complete it. The V call is TRBV19, the J call TRBJ2-7, with 10 bases that match TRBD1. Per germline, CDR1 LNHDA and CDR2 SQIVND (reference sequence). The CDR3 loop spans 14 amino acids. The junction had 3 bases not matched to a gene; V was cut back by 7 bases and J by 0 bases. The CDR3 here is CASTGTGASYEQYF. CDR3 DNA (partial): TGTGCCAGTACCGGGACAGGGGCCTCCTACGAG.

There are many counts of this clone. The DNA ends 3 residues before the CDR3 does, and the rest of the CDR3 is filled in from the germline J gene. V gene TRBV7-9 combines with J gene TRBJ1-5, with 8 bases that match TRBD1. The CDR3 extends over 14 amino acids. Germline V CDR1 and CDR2: SEHNR, FQNEAQ (reference sequence). The ends lost 5 bases at V and 3 bases at J; junction bases unmatched: 3. The CDR3 here is CASSQTGDNQPQHF. The CDR3 DNA, read in part, is TGTGCCAGCAGCCAGACAGGGGACAATCAGCCC.

This clone was seen repeatedly, ten times or more. The CDR3 spells CASSESKAQANYGYTF. Partial CDR3 DNA: TGTGCCAGCAGTGAAAGTAAGGCTCAAGCTAACTATGGC. The chain employs TRBV2 and TRBJ1-2; D gene uncertain. The read gets to within 3 residues of the CDR3 end, and the germline J gene fills in the rest. Germline CDR1 is SNHLY and CDR2 is FYNNEI. This CDR3 contains 16 residues. V was cut by 2 bases and J by 0 bases, with 13 bases left in between.

This clone has just a few counts. Read coverage stops 3 residues before the CDR3 terminus; the germline J gene supplies the remainder. This chain joins TRBV19 and TRBJ2-2; 9 nucleotides agree with TRBD1. The CDR3 is made up of 15 amino acids. The germline gives CDR1 LNHDA, CDR2 SQIVND (reference sequence). The CDR3 bases that were read are TGTGCCAGTAGTGACCGACAGGGGGGGAATTCACCG. This encodes CASSDRQGGNSP. The entire CDR3 protein reads CASSDRQGGNSPLFF.

This clone appeared a few times. The sequence runs out 3 residues before the end of the CDR3; the remainder is reconstructed from the germline J gene. The genes are TRBV6-1 and TRBJ1-1, with D maybe TRBD1 (6 bases). The V end lost 1 base, the J end lost 3 bases, and 12 bases lay between the germline ends. The CDR3 has 15 residues. The germline V gene encodes CDR1 MNHNS and CDR2 SASEGT. CDR3 amino acids: CASSEGGGGYTEAFF. Partial CDR3 DNA: TGTGCCAGCAGTGAAGGAGGGGGTGGTTACACTGAA.

This clone was counted many times. The read ends 3 residues before the CDR3 terminus; that terminus is restored from the germline J gene. The chain links TRBV29-1 to TRBJ2-3; 9 bases are shared with TRBD2. With V trimmed by 6 bases and J by 5 bases, 6 bases remained unmatched. Germline V CDR1 and CDR2: SQVTM, ANQGSEA. This CDR3 is 13 amino acids long. The CDR3 protein is CSVEREAGDTQYF. CDR3 DNA (partial): TGCAGCGTCGAGCGGGAGGCGGGAGATACG.

This clone was recorded at least ten times. The read ends 3 residues early relative to the CDR3; the germline J gene fills the gap. The rearrangement uses TRBV20-1 and TRBJ2-1; the match to TRBD2 covers 9 bases. V shed 2 bases, J shed 0 bases, and the junction held 14 bases outside the gene matches. The CDR3 extends over 19 amino acids. Looked up from germline, CDR1 is DFQATT and CDR2 is SNEGSKA (reference sequence). CDR3 sequence: CSARCWLAGCVASYNEQFF. The sequenced CDR3 bases are TGCAGTGCTAGATGTTGGCTAGCGGGATGCGTGGCCTCCTACAATGAG.

Many counts were recorded for this clone. The read terminates 3 residues ahead of where the CDR3 ends, so the germline J gene completes it. The rearrangement links TRBV30 to TRBJ2-3; 10 nucleotides agree with TRBD2. Germline V lookup: CDR1 GTSNPN, CDR2 SVGIG (reference sequence). This CDR3 has 15 residues. The CDR3: CAWVRGLAPQETQYF. The CDR3 bases that were read are TGTGCCTGGGTCCGGGGACTAGCGCCTCAAGAGACG. The entire variable domain, with the rest obtained from reference TRBV30 and TRBJ2-3, is as follows: SQTIHQWPATLVQPVGSPLSLECTVEGTSNPNLYWYRQAAGRGLQLLFYSVGIGQISSEVPQNLSASRPQDRQFILSSKKLLLSDSGFYLCAWVRGLAPQETQYFGPGTRLTVL.

This clone was picked up many times. The CDR3 is cut off 3 residues early in the read; its end comes from the germline J gene. The chain recombines TRBV20-1 with TRBJ2-7; 7 bases map to TRBD2. This CDR3 has 15 residues. Germline trimming cut 0 bases from V and 3 bases from J; bases unmatched to any gene: 8. Germline assignment: CDR1 DFQATT and CDR2 SNEGSKA (reference sequence). CDR3 loop: CSARDMRLAHYEQYF. Partial CDR3 DNA: TGCAGTGCTAGAGACATGCGACTAGCACACTACGAG.

This clone was seen at least ten times. The read is 3 residues too short to cover the CDR3 end, so that end is filled in from the germline J gene. The chain links TRBV5-1 to TRBJ1-2; 8 nucleotides match TRBD1. CDR1 is SGHRS and CDR2 is YFSETQ in the germline V gene. The CDR3 totals 15 residues. The CDR3 DNA, read in part, is TGCGCCAGCAGGGTGACAGGGGTTAATTCGGAGGGC. Amino acids: CASRVTGVNSEG. The full CDR3 protein reads CASRVTGVNSEGYTF.

This clone was seen a handful of times. The sequenced fragment ends 3 residues before the CDR3 boundary, so the rest is inferred from the germline J gene. The chain couples TRBV10-1 to TRBJ2-7, with 9 bases fitting TRBD1. Unmatched junction bases numbered 3, after V lost 2 bases and J lost 1 base. This CDR3 has 15 amino acids. Germline assignment: CDR1 WNHNN and CDR2 SYGVQD (reference sequence). Incomplete CDR3 DNA: TGCGCCAGCAGTGAGGGGACAGGGCTTTCCTACGAG. Translating it yields CASSEGTGLSYE. The whole CDR3 protein reads CASSEGTGLSYEQYF.

This clone was detected ten times or more. The missing CDR3 end, 3 residues past where the read stops, is filled in from the germline J gene. The V gene is TRBV5-6, the J gene TRBJ2-5; 7 nucleotides align to TRBD2. Germline values: CDR1 SGHDT, CDR2 YYEEEE. This CDR3 comprises 13 residues. V trimming: 4 bases; J trimming: 4 bases; junction bases outside the gene matches: 4. The covered CDR3 bases are TGTGCCAGCAGCCGGACTAGTCGAGAGACC. It yields the protein CASSRTSRET. The full-length CDR3 reads as CASSRTSRETQYF.

Partial CDR3 DNA: TGTGCCAGTAGTATAGGACTGGCAGATACG. Its translation is CASSIGLADT. The entire CDR3 reads CASSIGLADTQYF. The J gene is TRBJ2-3, the V gene TRBV19; D is undetermined. The read halts 3 residues ahead of the CDR3 end, with the missing end drawn from the germline J gene. The CDR3 is made up of 13 amino acids. With 1 base removed from V and 4 bases from J, the gap between germline ends came to 6 bases. Germline assignment: CDR1 LNHDA and CDR2 SQIVND (reference sequence).

In this sample, this clone turned up a few times. The read comes to an end 3 residues before the CDR3 does, leaving the germline J gene to fill in the end. The chain couples TRBV5-1 to TRBJ2-3; TRBD1 matches at 7 bases. CDR3 size: 14 residues. V was pared by 4 bases and J by 4 bases, with 6 bases of the junction left unmatched. Germline CDR1 SGHRS, CDR2 YFSETQ. CDR3 protein: CASSPTGSPDTQYF. The sequenced part of the CDR3 DNA is TGCGCCAGCAGCCCGACAGGGTCCCCAGATACG.

For this clone: The CDR3 is cut off 3 residues early in the read; its end comes from the germline J gene. The rearrangement joins TRBV19 to TRBJ2-7, with D possibly being TRBD2 (7 bases). Germline CDR1 and CDR2: LNHDA and SQIVND (reference sequence). The CDR3 totals 12 residues. With 10 bases removed from V and 2 bases from J, the gap between germline ends came to 12 bases. The CDR3 sequence: CATDGGPYEQYF. Partial CDR3 DNA: TGTGCCACCGACGGGGGGCCCTACGAG.

In its sample, this clone was seen many times. The read ends 3 residues shy of where the CDR3 ends; the end is completed using the germline J gene. J is TRBJ1-4 and V is TRBV20-1, with a weak D call TRBD1 (6 bases). Between the trimmed V and J ends, which lost 3 bases and 8 bases, there was a span of 13 bases. Germline V CDR1 and CDR2: DFQATT, SNEGSKA (reference sequence). This CDR3 is built from 13 residues. The part of the CDR3 DNA that was read is TGCAGTGCTAGTGGGGACACCCAGGAAAAA. Translated: CSASGDTQEK. The CDR3 in its entirety is CSASGDTQEKLFF.

The table lists this clone with many counts. The read stops 3 residues short of the end of the CDR3; the missing end is completed from the germline J gene. This rearrangement joins TRBV7-6 to TRBJ2-1; 15 bases align to TRBD2. CDR1 and CDR2 from the germline V gene are SGHVS and FNYEAQ. This CDR3 is 15 amino acids long. The junction had 3 bases not matched to a gene; V was cut back by 4 bases and J by 8 bases. The CDR3 bases that were read are TGTGCCAGCAGCTGGACTAGCGGGAGGGATGATGAG. It translates to CASSWTSGRDDE. From start to end, the CDR3 is CASSWTSGRDDEQFF. The entire variable domain, with the rest obtained from reference TRBV7-6 and TRBJ2-1, is as follows: GAGVSQSPRYKVTKRGQDVALRCDPISGHVSLYWYRQALGQGPEFLTYFNYEAQQDKSGLPNDRFSAERPEGSISTLTIQRTEQRDSAMYRCASSWTSGRDDEQFFGPGTRLTVL.

Note on this clone: The CDR3 goes on 3 residues after the read ends, and that part is filled in from the germline J gene. The chain joins TRBV30 to TRBJ1-1; no clear D. This CDR3 has 13 residues. Germline CDR1 and CDR2: GTSNPN and SVGIG (reference sequence). This CDR3 is CAWSAGLQETAFF. The sequenced part of the CDR3 DNA is TGTGCCTGGAGCGCGGGGTTACAAGAGACC. Looking up the rest from reference TRBV30 and TRBJ1-1 gives the full variable domain: SQTIHQWPATLVQPVGSPLSLECTVEGTSNPNLYWYRQAAGRGLQLLFYSVGIGQISSEVPQNLSASRPQDRQFILSSKKLLLSDSGFYLCAWSAGLQETAFFGQGTRLTVV.